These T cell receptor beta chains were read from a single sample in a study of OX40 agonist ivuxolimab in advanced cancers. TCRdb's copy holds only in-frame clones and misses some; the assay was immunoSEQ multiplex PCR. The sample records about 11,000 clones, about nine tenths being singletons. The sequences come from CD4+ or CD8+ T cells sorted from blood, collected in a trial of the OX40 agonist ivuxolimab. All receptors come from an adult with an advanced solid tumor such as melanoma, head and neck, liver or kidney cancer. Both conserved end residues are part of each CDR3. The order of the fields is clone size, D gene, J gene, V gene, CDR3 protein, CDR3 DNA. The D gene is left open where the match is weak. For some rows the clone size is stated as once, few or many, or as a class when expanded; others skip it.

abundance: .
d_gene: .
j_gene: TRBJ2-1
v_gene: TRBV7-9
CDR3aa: CASSLSLGFNEQFF
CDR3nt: TGTGCCAGCAGCTTATCACTCGGGTTCAATGAGCAGTTCTTC

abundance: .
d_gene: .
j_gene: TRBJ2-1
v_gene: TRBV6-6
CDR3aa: CASSYPGEQFF
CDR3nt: TGTGCCAGCAGTTATCCCGGTGAGCAGTTCTTC

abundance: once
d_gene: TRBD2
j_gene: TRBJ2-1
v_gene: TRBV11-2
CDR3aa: CASRLGLAVYNEQFF
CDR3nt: TGTGCCAGCAGGTTGGGACTAGCGGTCTACAATGAGCAGTTCTTC

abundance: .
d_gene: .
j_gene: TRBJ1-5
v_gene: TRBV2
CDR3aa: CASSEHSQPQHF
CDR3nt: TGTGCCAGCAGTGAACATAGTCAGCCCCAGCATTTT

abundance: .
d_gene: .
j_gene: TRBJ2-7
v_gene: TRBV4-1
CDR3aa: CASSQGAATYEQYF
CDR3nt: TGCGCCAGCAGCCAAGGGGCGGCAACCTACGAGCAGTACTTC

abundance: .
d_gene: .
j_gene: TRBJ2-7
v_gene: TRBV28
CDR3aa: CASSDPGTYEQYF
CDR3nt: TGTGCCAGCAGCGACCCCGGGACCTACGAGCAGTACTTC

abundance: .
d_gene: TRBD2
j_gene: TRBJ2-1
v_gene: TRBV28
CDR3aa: CASSLFASGFYNEQFF
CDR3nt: TGTGCCAGCAGTTTATTCGCTAGCGGATTCTACAATGAGCAGTTCTTC

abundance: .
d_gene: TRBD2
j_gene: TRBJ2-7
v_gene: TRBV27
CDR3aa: CASSALPGLAYF
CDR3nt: TGTGCCAGCAGTGCCTTACCGGGACTAGCATACTTC

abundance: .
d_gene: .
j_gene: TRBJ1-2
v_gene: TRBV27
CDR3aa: CASSLSAGYYGYTF
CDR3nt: TGTGCCAGCAGTTTATCAGCAGGGTACTATGGCTACACCTTC

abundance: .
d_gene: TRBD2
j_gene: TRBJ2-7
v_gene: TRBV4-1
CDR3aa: CASSLGGSGTYEQYF
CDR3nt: TGCGCCAGCAGCCTTGGGGGGAGCGGGACCTACGAGCAGTACTTC

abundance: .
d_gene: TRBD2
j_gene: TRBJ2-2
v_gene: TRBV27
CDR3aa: CASSPGTSGSVAGELFF
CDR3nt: TGTGCCAGCAGTCCCGGGACTAGCGGGAGTGTAGCCGGGGAGCTGTTTTTT

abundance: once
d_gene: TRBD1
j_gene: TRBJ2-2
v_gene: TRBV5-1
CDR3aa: CASSPGRTGARTGELFF
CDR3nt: TGCGCCAGCAGCCCGGGTCGTACAGGGGCACGCACCGGGGAGCTGTTTTTT

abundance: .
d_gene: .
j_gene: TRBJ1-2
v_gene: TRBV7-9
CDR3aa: CASSLGVYYGYTF
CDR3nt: TGTGCCAGCAGCCTAGGGGTTTACTATGGCTACACCTTC

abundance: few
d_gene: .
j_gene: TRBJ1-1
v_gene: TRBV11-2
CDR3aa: CASSLGVGGSTEAFF
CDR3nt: TGTGCCAGCAGCTTAGGGGTCGGGGGAAGTACTGAAGCTTTCTTT

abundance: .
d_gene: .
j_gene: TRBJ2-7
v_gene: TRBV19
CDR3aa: CASRAGHEQYF
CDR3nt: TGTGCCAGTAGGGCTGGGCACGAGCAGTACTTC

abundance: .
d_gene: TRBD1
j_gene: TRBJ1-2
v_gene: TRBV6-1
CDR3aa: CASSETGTVYGYTF
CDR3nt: TGTGCCAGCAGTGAGACCGGGACAGTCTATGGCTACACCTTC

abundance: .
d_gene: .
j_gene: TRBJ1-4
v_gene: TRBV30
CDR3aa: CAWSYDFAVNEKLFF
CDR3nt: TGTGCCTGGAGTTATGACTTCGCAGTTAATGAAAAACTGTTTTTT

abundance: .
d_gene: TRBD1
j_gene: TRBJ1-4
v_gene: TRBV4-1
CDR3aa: CASSQEPAGTGNEKLFF
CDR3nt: TGCGCCAGCAGCCAAGAACCCGCCGGGACAGGGAACGAAAAACTGTTTTTT

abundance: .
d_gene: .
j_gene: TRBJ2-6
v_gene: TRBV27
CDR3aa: CASSKGGAGANVLTF
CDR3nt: TGTGCCAGCAGTAAGGGGGGGGCCGGGGCCAACGTCCTGACTTTC

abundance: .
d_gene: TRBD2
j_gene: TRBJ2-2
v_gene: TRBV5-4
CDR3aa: CASSLAGLAGLPGELFF
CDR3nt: TGTGCCAGCAGCTTGGCCGGGTTAGCGGGACTCCCCGGGGAGCTGTTTTTT

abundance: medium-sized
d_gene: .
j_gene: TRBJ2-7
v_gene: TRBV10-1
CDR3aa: CASSGPNTYEQYF
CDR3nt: TGCGCCAGCAGTGGGCCGAACACCTACGAGCAGTACTTC

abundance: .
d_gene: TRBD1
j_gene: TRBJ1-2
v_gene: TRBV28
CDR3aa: CASSFFDDREGNGYTF
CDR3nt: TGTGCCAGCAGTTTTTTCGACGACAGGGAAGGTAATGGCTACACCTTC

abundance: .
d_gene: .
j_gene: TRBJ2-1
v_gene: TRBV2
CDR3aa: CASSDGFNNEQFF
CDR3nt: TGTGCCAGCAGTGATGGATTCAACAATGAGCAGTTCTTC

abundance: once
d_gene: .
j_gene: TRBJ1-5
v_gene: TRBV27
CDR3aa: CASSLTPGHNQPQHF
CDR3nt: TGTGCCAGCAGTTTAACTCCAGGTCATAATCAGCCCCAGCATTTT

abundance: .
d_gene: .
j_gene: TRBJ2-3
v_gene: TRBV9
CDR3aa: CASSAYTSTDTQYF
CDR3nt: TGTGCCAGCAGCGCTTACACTAGCACAGATACGCAGTATTTT

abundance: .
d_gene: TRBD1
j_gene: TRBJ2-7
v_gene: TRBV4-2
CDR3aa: CASSQDIADRGHYEQYF
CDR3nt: TGTGCCAGCAGCCAAGACATTGCGGACAGGGGGCACTACGAGCAGTACTTC

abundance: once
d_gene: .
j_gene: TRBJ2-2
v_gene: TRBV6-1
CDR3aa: CASRAGTNTGELFF
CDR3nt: TGTGCCAGCAGGGCGGGAACGAACACCGGGGAGCTGTTTTTT

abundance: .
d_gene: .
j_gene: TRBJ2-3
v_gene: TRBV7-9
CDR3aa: CASSFSAGPTDTQYF
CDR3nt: TGTGCCAGCAGCTTCTCGGCGGGCCCCACAGATACGCAGTATTTT

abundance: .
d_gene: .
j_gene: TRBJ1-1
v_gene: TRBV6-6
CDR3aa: CASSFGSDTEAFF
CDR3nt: TGTGCCAGCAGTTTTGGAAGCGACACTGAAGCTTTCTTT

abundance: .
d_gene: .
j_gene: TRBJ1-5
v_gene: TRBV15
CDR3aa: CATSRDGGGGQPQHF
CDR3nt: TGTGCCACCAGCAGAGATGGGGGGGGCGGTCAGCCCCAGCATTTT

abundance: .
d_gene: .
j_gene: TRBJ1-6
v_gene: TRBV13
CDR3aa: CASSLGVSSYNSPLHF
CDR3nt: TGTGCCAGCAGCTTGGGGGTTTCCTCCTATAATTCACCCCTCCACTTT

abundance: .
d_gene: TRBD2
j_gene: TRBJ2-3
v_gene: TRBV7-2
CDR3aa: CASSALAGAPDTQYF
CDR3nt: TGTGCCAGCAGCGCGCTAGCGGGAGCCCCAGATACGCAGTATTTT

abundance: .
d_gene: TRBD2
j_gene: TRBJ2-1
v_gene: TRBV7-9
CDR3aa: CASSFYGLAADHNEQFF
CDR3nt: TGTGCCAGCAGCTTCTACGGACTAGCGGCAGATCACAATGAGCAGTTCTTC

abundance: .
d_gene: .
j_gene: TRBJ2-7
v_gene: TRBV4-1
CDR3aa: CASSQAGNEQYF
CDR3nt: TGCGCCAGCAGCCAAGCAGGGAACGAGCAGTACTTC

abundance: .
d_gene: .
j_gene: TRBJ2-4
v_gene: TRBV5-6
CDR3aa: CASSLQVGGKHIQYF
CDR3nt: TGTGCCAGCAGCTTGCAGGTAGGCGGGAAACACATTCAGTACTTC

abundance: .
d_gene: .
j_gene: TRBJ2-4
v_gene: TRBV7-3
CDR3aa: CASSFGSPGTPVDPAKNIQYF
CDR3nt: TGTGCCAGCAGCTTTGGCTCGCCCGGGACACCGGTAGATCCGGCCAAAAACATTCAGTACTTC

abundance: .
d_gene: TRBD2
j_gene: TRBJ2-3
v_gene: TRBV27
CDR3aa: CASTLAGVTGATDTQYF
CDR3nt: TGTGCCAGCACGCTAGCGGGAGTTACGGGTGCTACAGATACGCAGTATTTT

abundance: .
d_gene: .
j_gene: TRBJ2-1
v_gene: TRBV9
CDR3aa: CASSYTDSYNEQFF
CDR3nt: TGTGCCAGCAGTTATACAGACTCCTACAATGAGCAGTTCTTC

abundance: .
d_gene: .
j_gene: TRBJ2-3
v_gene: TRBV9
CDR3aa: CASSVERPSDTQYF
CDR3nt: TGTGCCAGCAGCGTAGAACGGCCGTCAGATACGCAGTATTTT

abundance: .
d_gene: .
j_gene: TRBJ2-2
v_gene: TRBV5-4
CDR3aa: CASSSRGSTGELFF
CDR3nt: TGTGCCAGCAGCTCTCGTGGGTCCACCGGGGAGCTGTTTTTT

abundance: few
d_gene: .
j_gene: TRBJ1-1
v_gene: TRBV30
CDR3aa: CAGGRGTEAFF
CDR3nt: TGTGCCGGAGGCAGGGGCACTGAAGCTTTCTTT

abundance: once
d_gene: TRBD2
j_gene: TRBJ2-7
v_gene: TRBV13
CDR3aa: CASSLGPSGSYEQYF
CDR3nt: TGTGCCAGCAGCTTAGGTCCTAGCGGGAGTTACGAGCAGTACTTC

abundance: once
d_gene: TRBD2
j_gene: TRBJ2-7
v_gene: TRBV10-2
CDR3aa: CASSESSSGSYEQYF
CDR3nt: TGCGCCAGCAGTGAGTCGTCTAGCGGCTCCTACGAGCAGTACTTC